This T cell receptor beta chain was profiled in a study of blood T cells in healthy people across ages. Study-level points and caveats: Across the age range, TCR beta diversity per million T cells fell in a roughly linear way. Because donor CMV status was unknown, expanded clonotype changes were possibly confounded. Compared with aged donors, long-lived donors showed fewer expanded clones, suggesting selection. Leaving the PBMCs unsorted stopped any conclusive comparison of naive versus antigen-experienced cells.

Trimming took 4 bases from V and 5 from J; bases not matched to a gene: 6. This CDR3 has 15 amino acids. In germline, CDR1 is SGHTA, CDR2 FQGNSA. With a J-beta primer mix and a sample-barcoded 5' primer, a second PCR ran roughly 6 to 11 cycles. From the 5' RACE reads, TCRdb called clonotypes with MiXCR, one entry per CDR3 protein. The table includes 650,000 to 1,000,000 distinct CDR3 sequences, about 36% detected once. This clonotype was counted once. Its specificity is not known. The genes are TRBV7-2 and TRBJ2-1; 9 bases agree with TRBD1. This clonotype originated in a man younger than 30 in good health. Sequenced input: blood. CDR3: CASSWTGTGHNEQFF. In DNA, the CDR3 is TGTGCCAGCAGCTGGACCGGGACAGGGCACAATGAGCAGTTCTTC.